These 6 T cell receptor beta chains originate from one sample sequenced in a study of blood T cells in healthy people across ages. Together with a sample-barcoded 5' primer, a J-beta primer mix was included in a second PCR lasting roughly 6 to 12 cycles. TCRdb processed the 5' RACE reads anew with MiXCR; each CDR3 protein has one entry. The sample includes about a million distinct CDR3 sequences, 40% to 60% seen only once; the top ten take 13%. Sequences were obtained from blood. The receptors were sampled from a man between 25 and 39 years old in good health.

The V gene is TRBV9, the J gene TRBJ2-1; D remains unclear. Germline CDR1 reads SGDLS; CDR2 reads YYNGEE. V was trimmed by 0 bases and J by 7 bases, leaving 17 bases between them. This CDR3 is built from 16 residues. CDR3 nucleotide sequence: TGTGCCAGCAGCGTAGCCCCAGCTAAAGGGCAGAATGAGCAGTTCTTC. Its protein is CASSVAPAKGQNEQFF.

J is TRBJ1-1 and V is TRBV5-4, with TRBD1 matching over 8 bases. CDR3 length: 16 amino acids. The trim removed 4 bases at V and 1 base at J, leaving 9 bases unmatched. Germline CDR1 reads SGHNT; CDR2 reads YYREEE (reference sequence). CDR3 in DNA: TGTGCCAGCAGCCACAACTCCAGGGGGCGGAACACTGAAGCTTTCTTT. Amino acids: CASSHNSRGRNTEAFF. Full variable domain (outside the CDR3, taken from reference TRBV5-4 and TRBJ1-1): ETGVTQSPTHLIKTRGQQVTLRCSSQSGHNTVSWYQQALGQGPQFIFQYYREEENGRGNFPPRFSGLQFPNYSSELNVNALELDDSALYLCASSHNSRGRNTEAFFGQGTRLTVV.

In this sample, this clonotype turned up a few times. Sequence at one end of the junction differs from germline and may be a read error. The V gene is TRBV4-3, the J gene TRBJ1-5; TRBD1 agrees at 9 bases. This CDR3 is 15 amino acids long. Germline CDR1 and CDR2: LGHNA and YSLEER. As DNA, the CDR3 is TGCGCCAGCAGCGAAGAACAGGGGGCTAATCAGCCCCAGCATTTT. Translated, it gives CASSEEQGANQPQHF.

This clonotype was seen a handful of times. The CDR3 coding sequence is TGTGCCATCAGTGAGGGATCCTCTGGGGCCAACGTCCTGACTTTC. Encoded protein: CAISEGSSGANVLTF. The chain combines TRBV10-3 with TRBJ2-6; D gene ambiguous. The germline gives CDR1 ENHRY, CDR2 SYGVKD. V was trimmed by 2 bases and J by 0 bases, leaving 5 bases between them. CDR3 length equals 15 residues.

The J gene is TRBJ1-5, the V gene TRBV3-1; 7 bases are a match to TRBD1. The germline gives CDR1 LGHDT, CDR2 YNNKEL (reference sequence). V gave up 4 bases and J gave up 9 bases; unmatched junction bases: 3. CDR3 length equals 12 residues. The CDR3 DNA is TGTGCCAGCAGCCTACAGGGGCTGCCCCAGCATTTT. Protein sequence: CASSLQGLPQHF.

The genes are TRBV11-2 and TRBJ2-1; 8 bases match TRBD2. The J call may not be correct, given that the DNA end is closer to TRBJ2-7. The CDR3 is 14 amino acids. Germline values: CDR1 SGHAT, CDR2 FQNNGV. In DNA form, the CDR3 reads TGTGCCAGCAGCCCGGGGGGGTTTCACAATGAGCAGTACTTC. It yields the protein CASSPGGFHNEQYF.